A single T cell receptor beta chain is shown here with its context. This clonotype was detected only once. Its binding antigen is unknown. A read error may be the cause here, since a much bigger clone is one base away. Inclusive of the bounding cysteine and phenylalanine, the CDR3 is 16 residues long. The retained sequence is limited to the CDR3, 48 bases, with the frame set at the first base. According to the germline V gene, CDR1 reads SGHDN and CDR2 reads FVKESK. The trim is 0 bases for V and 7 bases for J, with a gap of 18 bases between the germline ends. This sample stems from a study of T cells in Graves' hyperthyroidism and ophthalmopathy (dated 2019 in TCRdb). For the study in its entirety: Peripheral blood was sampled at the time of initial diagnosis, prior to any treatment. The study also compared thyroid tissue and blood T-cell repertoires from roughly 6 Graves' hyperthyroidism patients. A discovery cohort of around 100 patients, 43 with Graves' ophthalmopathy and 57 with stable Graves' hyperthyroidism, was used to find distinguishing TCR V-J signatures. The approximately 90 discovery patients were randomly split 7:3 into training and test sets. Whether ophthalmopathy could be predicted prospectively was tested in an independent validation cohort made up of approximately 19 hyperthyroidism patients plus 17 patients who later progressed to ophthalmopathy. TCR Vbeta CDR3 sequencing of fewer than 150 peripheral blood samples (fewer than 45 ophthalmopathy, 75 hyperthyroidism and approximately 17 progressor patients) is reported in the paper. After blood sampling, hyperthyroidism patients were treated with methimazole at a starting dose of 30 mg daily, and ophthalmopathy patients were treated with high-dose intravenous methylprednisolone.

The TCR beta CDR3 regions were amplified from the RNA transcripts. For the first round of RT-PCR on the TCR CDR3, the HTBI primer set was used together with the Qiagen OneStep RT-PCR kit. A second multiplex PCR round built the libraries, followed by size selection and purification. Paired-end sequencing of the libraries was performed with 100 bp reads on an Illumina HiSeq2000. Regarding the original processing steps: SOAPnuke was used to process the raw data, with reads discarded if the reads contained adapters or uncalled bases, had a mean Phred below 15, or lacked an exact constant-primer or identifier match. High-quality paired reads were merged with COPE v1.2.5, and unique nucleotide sequences were defined as clonotypes. Clonotypes were aligned to IMGT TRBV, TRBD and TRBJ reference segments using MiTCR v1.1. Analysis was restricted to V-J combinations with a frequency above 0.0001, which covered roughly 99% of repertoires. A TCS score was defined as the ratio between F50 (clonal expansion) and ExV (chaos), using BLOSUM62-based TCRdist between CDR3 peptides within each V-J. Welch's t-statistics and random forest reduced 450 to 600 V-J features to 13, which were used in a naive Bayes classifier (R e1071). The public reads were quality trimmed at Q25 with fastp and then assembled into clones with MiXCR by TCRdb, keeping productive beta chains. Identical CDR3 protein sequences are pooled into one entry, listed with their most common genes and DNA. None of the V and J calls come from the authors' own analysis; TCRdb made them. A total of some 740,000 distinct CDR3 sequences appear in this sample, around 15% of them only once. The ten most abundant clones make up roughly a tenth of the sample.

Summary of the overall study and its limitations: In validation, progression to ophthalmopathy was predicted by the model with roughly 71% sensitivity and 72.22% specificity, a median of 6.5 months before onset. Sample size was not statistically predetermined, and investigators were not blinded to group allocation. A 13 V-J signature model separated ophthalmopathy from stable hyperthyroidism, with around 90% sensitivity and 81.08% specificity in cross-validation and 80%/75% in testing. Blood samples also contained most of the expanded thyroid clonotypes (frequency above 0.001), which suggests that blood repertoires may reflect thyroid immune responses.

A patient counted as having stable Graves' hyperthyroidism if no progression to ophthalmopathy occurred over 18 months of follow-up. Hyperthyroidism patients were newly diagnosed, with disease duration under 2 months, and aged 18 to 65 years. Patients with uncontrolled infections, other autoimmune diseases, pregnancy or lactation were excluded. Diagnoses were based on clinical symptoms, serum thyroxine and TRAb, thyroid ultrasound and orbital computed tomography. PBMCs were isolated from 10 ml of fresh peripheral blood by Ficoll-Paque density gradient centrifugation. Total RNA was extracted using Trizol reagent, and RNA quality was assessed on an Agilent 2100 Bioanalyzer.

Sequenced input: blood. The receptor was derived from a woman between 18 and 29 years old with Graves' hyperthyroidism. The chain joins TRBV14 to TRBJ1-2; there is no confident call for the D gene. The CDR3 in this case is CASSQDSQRTARGYTF. The DNA reads TGTGCCAGCAGCCAAGATAGCCAGAGAACGGCGCGTGGCTACACCTTC.